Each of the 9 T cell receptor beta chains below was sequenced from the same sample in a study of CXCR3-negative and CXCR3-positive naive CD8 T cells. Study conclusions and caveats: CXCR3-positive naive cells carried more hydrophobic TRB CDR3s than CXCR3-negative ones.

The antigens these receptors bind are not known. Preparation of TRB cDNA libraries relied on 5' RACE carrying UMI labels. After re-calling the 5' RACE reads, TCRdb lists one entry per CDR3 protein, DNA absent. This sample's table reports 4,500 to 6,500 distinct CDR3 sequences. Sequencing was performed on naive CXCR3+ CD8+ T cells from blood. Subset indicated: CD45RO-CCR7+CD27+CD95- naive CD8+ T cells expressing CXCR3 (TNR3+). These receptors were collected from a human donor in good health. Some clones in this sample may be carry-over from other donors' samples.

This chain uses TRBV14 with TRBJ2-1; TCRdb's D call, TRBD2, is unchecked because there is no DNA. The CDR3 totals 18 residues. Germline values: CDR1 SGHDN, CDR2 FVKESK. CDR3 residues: CASSQGSGLAAFYNEQFF.

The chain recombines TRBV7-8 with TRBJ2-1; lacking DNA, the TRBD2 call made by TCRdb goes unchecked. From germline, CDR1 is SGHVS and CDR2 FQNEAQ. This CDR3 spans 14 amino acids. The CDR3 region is CASSLLAIYNEQFF.

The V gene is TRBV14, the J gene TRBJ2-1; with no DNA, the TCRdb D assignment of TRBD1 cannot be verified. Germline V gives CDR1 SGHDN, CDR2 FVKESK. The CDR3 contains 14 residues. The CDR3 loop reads CASSPRTGYNEQFF.

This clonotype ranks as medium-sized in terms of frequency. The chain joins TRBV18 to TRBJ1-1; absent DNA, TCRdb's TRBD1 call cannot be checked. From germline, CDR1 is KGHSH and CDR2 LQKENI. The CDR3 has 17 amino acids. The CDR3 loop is CASSPPADRGLETEAFF.

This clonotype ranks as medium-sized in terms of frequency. This CDR3 reads CASSPIVLGGETQYF. V usage is TRBV6-6 and J usage is TRBJ2-5; the D call from TCRdb, TRBD2, cannot be confirmed without DNA. CDR3 length equals 15 residues. Germline CDR1 MNHNY, CDR2 SVGAGI (reference sequence).

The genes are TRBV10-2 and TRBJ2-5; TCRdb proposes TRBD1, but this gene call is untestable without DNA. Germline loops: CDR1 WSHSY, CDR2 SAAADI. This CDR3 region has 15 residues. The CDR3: CASTESRRGTGTQYF.

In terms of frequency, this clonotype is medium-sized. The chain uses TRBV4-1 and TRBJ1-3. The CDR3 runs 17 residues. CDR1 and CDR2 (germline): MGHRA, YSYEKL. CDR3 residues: CASSQGIRHPSGNTIYF.

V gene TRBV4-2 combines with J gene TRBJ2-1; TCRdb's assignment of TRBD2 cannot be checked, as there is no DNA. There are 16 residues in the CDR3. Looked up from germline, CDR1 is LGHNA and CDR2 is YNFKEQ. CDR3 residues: CASSQDGTSDFDEQFF.

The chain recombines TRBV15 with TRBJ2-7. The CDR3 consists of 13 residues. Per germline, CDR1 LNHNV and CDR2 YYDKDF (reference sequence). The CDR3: CATSSTDGYEQYF. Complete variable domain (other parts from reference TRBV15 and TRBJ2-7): DAMVIQNPRYQVTQFGKPVTLSCSQTLNHNVMYWYQQKSSQAPKLLFHYYDKDFNNEADTPDNFQSRRPNTSFCFLDIRSPGLGDTAMYLCATSSTDGYEQYFGPGTRLTVT.